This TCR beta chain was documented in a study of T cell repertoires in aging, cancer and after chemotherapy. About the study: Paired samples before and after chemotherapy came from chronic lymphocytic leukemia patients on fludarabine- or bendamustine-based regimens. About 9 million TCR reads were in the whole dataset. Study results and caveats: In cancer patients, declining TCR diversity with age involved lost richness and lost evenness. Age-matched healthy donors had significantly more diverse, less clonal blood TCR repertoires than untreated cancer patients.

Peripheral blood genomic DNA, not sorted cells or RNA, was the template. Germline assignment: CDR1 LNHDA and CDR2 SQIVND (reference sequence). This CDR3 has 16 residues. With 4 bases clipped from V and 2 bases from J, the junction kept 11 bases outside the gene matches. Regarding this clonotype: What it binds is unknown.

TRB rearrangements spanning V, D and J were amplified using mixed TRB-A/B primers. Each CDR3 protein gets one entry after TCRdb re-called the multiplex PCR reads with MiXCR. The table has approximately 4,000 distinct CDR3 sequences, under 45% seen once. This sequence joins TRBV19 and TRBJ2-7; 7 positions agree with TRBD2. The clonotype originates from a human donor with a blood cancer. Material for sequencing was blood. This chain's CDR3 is CASSNPLAGETYEQYF. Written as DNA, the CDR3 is TGTGCCAGTAGTAACCCCTTAGCGGGCGAGACCTACGAGCAGTACTTC.